Listed here is a single TCR beta chain. The CDR3 has 15 amino acids. V was pared by 0 bases and J by 0 bases, with 10 bases between. Germline V gene data show CDR1 as SGHRS and CDR2 as YFSETQ. TCRdb independently ran MiXCR on the RT-PCR reads; one entry per CDR3 protein. The sample lists more than 550,000 distinct CDR3 sequences, approximately 15% occurring once. The receptor comes from a female donor in good health, serving as a healthy control. The rearrangement uses TRBV5-1 and TRBJ2-7; D is ambiguous. The material sequenced was memory CD4+ T cells from blood. The CDR3 loop is CASSLEGISSYEQYF. DNA for the CDR3: TGCGCCAGCAGCTTGGAGGGAATCAGCTCCTACGAGCAGTACTTC.